Reported below is one T cell receptor beta chain. Antigen specificity is unknown. These data belong to a study of shared clonotypes between healthy human individuals. General observations from the study: Naive CD4 clonotypes were shared across several donors at around 5%. Compared with clonotypes that all four donors shared, non-shared clonotypes had lower generation probabilities.

As originally analysed: ImmunoSEQ only sent back junction sequences with no quality scores, so filtering was done differently. Data came from immunoSEQ multiplex PCR; TCRdb stores just in-frame clones and leaves some out. Clonal size and the V and J genes are those of that table, whereas D and trimming came from the DNA. The sample includes about 2 million clones, roughly 94% seen only once; the top ten take under 0.15%. What was sequenced was naive CD4+ T cells sorted from blood. The sample's subset: CD45RA+ positively selected. This TCR was recovered from a man between 18 and 35 years old in good health.

DNA for the CDR3: TGTGCCATCGGCCCCTCTGGGGGAGCCGAGCAGTACTTC. As protein: CAIGPSGGAEQYF. The rearrangement uses TRBV10-3 and TRBJ2-7; the D call may be TRBD1 or TRBD2 (5 bases each). This CDR3 is 13 amino acids long. V was trimmed by 8 bases and J by 6 bases, leaving 17 bases between them. The V gene's germline CDR1 is ENHRY and CDR2 SYGVKD.